This is a list of T cell receptor beta chains from one sample in a study of cytomegalovirus exposure and HLA in healthy donors. Profiled with immunoSEQ multiplex PCR; TCRdb holds only in-frame clones, not every one. The repertoire includes roughly 240,000 clones, 78% of them detected once, and about 0.5% sits in the top ten. The sequencing input was PBMCs. These receptors were collected from a boy younger than 18 in good health and CMV-seronegative. Both conserved end residues are part of each CDR3. The order of the fields is J gene, D gene, V gene, clone size, CDR3 protein, CDR3 DNA. D genes are given only for firm matches. Clone size is shown for a subset of rows, as once, few, many or a class of expanded clone.

>TRBJ1-6|-|TRBV19|-
CASSVGIRNSPLHF
TGTGCCAGTAGTGTCGGGATCCGTAATTCACCCCTCCACTTT
>TRBJ1-5|-|TRBV28|-
CASRRQENQPQHF
TGTGCCAGCAGGAGACAGGAAAATCAGCCCCAGCATTTT
>TRBJ1-2|TRBD1|TRBV4-1|few
CASSQEWWTGKGYTF
TGCGCCAGCAGCCAAGAATGGTGGACAGGGAAGGGCTACACCTTC
>TRBJ1-2|-|TRBV14|few
CASSLVDADGYTF
TGTGCCAGCAGCCTGGTTGACGCGGATGGCTACACCTTC
>TRBJ1-1|-|TRBV5-1|-
CASSLTESNTEAFF
TGCGCCAGCAGCTTGACAGAATCGAACACTGAAGCTTTCTTT
>TRBJ1-5|TRBD1|TRBV27|once
CASSFTGANQPQHF
TGTGCCAGCAGCTTCACAGGGGCCAATCAGCCCCAGCATTTT
>TRBJ1-5|TRBD1|TRBV30|-
CAWSWGGTGGSALISPQHF
TGTGCCTGGAGTTGGGGGGGGACAGGGGGATCGGCCCTAATCAGCCCCCAGCATTTT
>TRBJ2-3|TRBD1|TRBV30|-
CACNEGQRTGDTQYF
TGTGCCTGTAACGAGGGACAGCGGACAGGGGATACGCAGTATTTT
>TRBJ2-7|-|TRBV11-2|-
CASSLSGYEQYF
TGTGCCAGCAGCTTATCGGGATACGAGCAGTACTTC
>TRBJ2-1|-|TRBV15|-
CATSVRSPGYNEQFF
TGTGCCACCAGCGTAAGGAGCCCGGGGTACAATGAGCAGTTCTTC
>TRBJ2-3|TRBD2|TRBV9|-
CASSTELAGDQTDTQYF
TGTGCCAGCAGCACCGAGCTAGCGGGAGATCAGACAGATACGCAGTATTTT
>TRBJ2-2|-|TRBV5-1|few
CASSPRTSPQEGELFF
TGCGCCAGCAGCCCACGGACAAGTCCCCAAGAAGGAGAGCTGTTTTTT
>TRBJ2-7|-|TRBV18|-
CASSLGGSSSYEQYF
TGTGCCAGCTCACTCGGAGGGTCCTCCTCCTACGAGCAGTACTTC
>TRBJ1-1|TRBD1|TRBV2|-
CASTVSTTGLNTEAFF
TGTGCCAGCACAGTTTCTACGACAGGGTTGAACACTGAAGCTTTCTTT
>TRBJ2-1|-|TRBV11-3|-
CASSLVIAGLAQQFF
TGTGCCAGCAGCTTAGTCATCGCGGGGCTAGCCCAACAGTTCTTC
>TRBJ1-1|TRBD1|TRBV5-1|-
CASSSGQGETEAFF
TGCGCCAGCAGCTCAGGACAGGGGGAGACTGAAGCTTTCTTT
>TRBJ1-1|-|TRBV11-1|-
CASSLQNEAFF
TGTGCCAGCAGCTTACAGAATGAAGCTTTCTTT
>TRBJ2-3|-|TRBV5-1|-
CASSSDRLTDTQYF
TGCGCCAGCAGCTCGGACAGACTAACAGATACGCAGTATTTT
>TRBJ1-1|TRBD1|TRBV27|-
CASSLSPDRGAFF
TGTGCCAGCAGTTTATCGCCCGACAGGGGAGCTTTCTTT
>TRBJ1-4|-|TRBV30|-
CAWSSRERPEKLFF
TGTGCCTGGAGTAGCCGGGAGCGCCCCGAAAAACTGTTTTTT
>TRBJ2-7|-|TRBV7-9|-
CASSLGLLYEQYF
TGTGCCAGCAGCTTAGGACTTCTATACGAGCAGTACTTC
>TRBJ1-3|-|TRBV19|-
CASSPRGSSGNTIYF
TGTGCCAGTTCACCGCGGGGTAGCTCTGGAAACACCATATATTTT
>TRBJ1-2|-|TRBV5-8|once
CASMLQGSYGYTF
TGTGCCAGCATGCTTCAGGGTTCCTATGGCTACACCTTC
>TRBJ1-2|-|TRBV2|-
CASSETGFKNYGYTF
TGTGCCAGCAGCGAAACAGGCTTTAAAAACTATGGCTACACCTTC
>TRBJ2-1|TRBD2|TRBV14|-
CASSHVAGGGNNEQFF
TGTGCCAGCAGCCACGTTGCCGGGGGGGGGAACAATGAGCAGTTCTTC
>TRBJ2-7|-|TRBV9|-
CASSVDGRGREQYF
TGTGCCAGCAGCGTAGACGGTCGGGGGAGAGAGCAGTACTTC
>TRBJ1-1|TRBD1|TRBV18|few
CASSGTAQMNTEAFF
TGTGCCAGCTCAGGGACAGCACAGATGAACACTGAAGCTTTCTTT
>TRBJ1-2|TRBD1|TRBV6-5|-
CASSYYSRDSLYGYTF
TGTGCCAGCAGTTACTATTCCCGGGACAGCCTCTATGGCTACACCTTC
>TRBJ2-7|TRBD2|TRBV11-3|-
CASRGLAESYEQYF
TGTGCCAGCAGAGGACTAGCGGAGTCTTACGAGCAGTACTTC